The 32 T cell receptor beta chains given below trace back to one sample, sequenced in a study of T cells in Graves' hyperthyroidism and ophthalmopathy. RNA transcripts gave rise to amplified TCR beta CDR3 regions. HTBI primers were the set used in a first-round RT-PCR of the TCR CDR3. TCRdb recomputed calls from the multiplex PCR reads with MiXCR, one row per CDR3 protein. The sample contains hundreds of thousands of distinct CDR3 sequences, about 17% of which appear only once. Sequencing input: blood. The origin of the receptors is a woman in her 30s with Graves' hyperthyroidism.

This clonotype was counted at least ten times. This chain connects TRBV2 to TRBJ1-4; TRBD1 might be the D (5 bases). The CDR3 is made up of 13 amino acids. Per germline, CDR1 SNHLY and CDR2 FYNNEI. V was trimmed by 4 bases and J by 5 bases, leaving 8 bases between them. The CDR3 protein is CASSVRQNEKLFF. Here the CDR3 DNA reads TGTGCCAGCAGTGTGAGACAGAATGAAAAACTGTTTTTT.

Only one count was recorded for this clonotype. The chain uses TRBV24-1 and TRBJ1-5; a possible D gene is TRBD1 (6 bases). Trimming removed 9 bases at V and 4 bases at J, with 12 bases between. The CDR3 is 13 amino acids. The V gene's germline CDR1 is KGHDR and CDR2 SFDVKD. As DNA, the CDR3 is TGTGCCACCCAGGACAGTTCTAATCAGCCCCAGCATTTT. Translated: CATQDSSNQPQHF.

Ten or more counts support this clonotype. The chain couples TRBV10-3 to TRBJ2-7, with D uncertain. Trimming took off 2 bases at V and 3 bases at J, with 8 bases between the two ends. The CDR3 contains 13 residues. Germline values: CDR1 ENHRY, CDR2 SYGVKD. The CDR3 nucleotides read TGTGCCATCAGTGAGGTTCATCACTACGAGCAGTACTTC. This gives the protein CAISEVHHYEQYF.

V usage is TRBV20-1 and J usage is TRBJ2-5; 14 nucleotides agree with TRBD2. This CDR3 has 17 amino acids. Unmatched junction bases numbered 9, after V lost 5 bases and J lost 1 base. Per germline, CDR1 DFQATT and CDR2 SNEGSKA (reference sequence). The CDR3 sequence: CSAGGTSGRPSQETQYF. The CDR3 DNA is TGCAGTGCTGGCGGGACTAGCGGGAGACCATCCCAAGAGACCCAGTACTTC.

This chain uses TRBV7-2 with TRBJ2-1; tentative D call: TRBD2 (5 bases). This CDR3 comprises 14 residues. Per the germline V gene, CDR1 is SGHTA and CDR2 is FQGNSA. V lost 5 bases and J 8 bases, leaving 16 bases between the germline ends. CDR3 DNA sequence: TGTGCCAGCAGCCATAATTTTTTCGGGGATGAGCAGTTCTTC. This translates into CASSHNFFGDEQFF.

V is TRBV19 and J is TRBJ2-6; 7 bases map to TRBD1. Germline values: CDR1 LNHDA, CDR2 SQIVND (reference sequence). Germline trimming cut 7 bases from V and 0 bases from J; bases unmatched to any gene: 12. This CDR3 comprises 18 residues. CDR3 coding DNA: TGTGCCAGTAAATTAAAAAGGGACAGCCTCTCTGGGGCCAACGTCCTGACTTTC. Residues: CASKLKRDSLSGANVLTF.

This clonotype was found many times. The chain carries TRBV7-3 and TRBJ2-3; D remains ambiguous. The CDR3 has 14 residues. Trimming stripped 2 bases from V and 0 bases from J, with 6 bases between. CDR1 and CDR2 from the germline V gene are SGHTA and FQGTGA. CDR3 coding DNA: TGTGCCAGCAGCTTACAACATAGCACAGATACGCAGTATTTT. The encoded protein is CASSLQHSTDTQYF.

This chain connects TRBV4-3 to TRBJ2-2; 8 nucleotides match TRBD2. Germline V lookup: CDR1 LGHNA, CDR2 YSLEER. The CDR3 contains 17 residues. The ends lost 1 base at V and 4 bases at J; junction bases unmatched: 8. CDR3 sequence (DNA): TGCGCCAGCAGCCAAGCTCCCCCGGGGGGGGGCACCGGGGAGCTGTTTTTT. Residues: CASSQAPPGGGTGELFF.

The rearrangement joins TRBV4-3 to TRBJ2-7, with 9 nucleotides matching TRBD2. V lost 2 bases and J lost 1; bases outside the gene matches: 3. Germline V gene sequence: CDR1 LGHNA, CDR2 YSLEER. The CDR3 is 15 amino acids. CDR3 coding DNA: TGCGCCAGCAGCCAAACTAGCGGGCTATCCTACGAGCAGTACTTC. Amino acid sequence: CASSQTSGLSYEQYF.

This clonotype was seen many times. CDR3 in DNA: TGTGCCAGCGGACTAGCGGGAGTCGATGAGCAGTTCTTC. Translated: CASGLAGVDEQFF. The rearrangement uses TRBV19 and TRBJ2-1; 13 bases fit TRBD2. Trimming cost V 9 bases and J 8 bases; bases outside gene matches: 4. CDR1 is LNHDA, CDR2 SQIVND, per germline (reference sequence). The CDR3 is made up of 13 amino acids.

This clonotype was counted many times. The chain is built from TRBV18 and TRBJ1-1; D gene uncertain. The germline CDR1 and CDR2 sequences are KGHSH and LQKENI. The CDR3 consists of 13 residues. Trimming shortened V by 2 bases and J by 8 bases, and 12 bases separated the two germline ends. The CDR3 nucleotides read TGTGCCAGCTCACCATCACAAGACGTAGAAGCTTTCTTT. Translated: CASSPSQDVEAFF.

This clonotype was detected ten times or more. CDR3 in DNA: TGTGCCAGCAGTTTCGGACAGTCCTACAATGAGCAGTTCTTC. It yields the protein CASSFGQSYNEQFF. The chain couples TRBV27 to TRBJ2-1, with D possibly being TRBD1 (6 bases). The germline gives CDR1 MNHEY, CDR2 SMNVEV (reference sequence). With 3 bases removed from V and 1 base from J, the gap between germline ends came to 7 bases. The CDR3 has 14 residues.

The CDR3 loop is CSASFGHAGDTQYF. In DNA form, the CDR3 reads TGCAGTGCTAGCTTCGGACATGCAGGAGATACGCAGTATTTT. The chain uses TRBV20-1 and TRBJ2-3, with D possibly TRBD1 on 5 matching bases. CDR1 and CDR2 from the germline V gene are DFQATT and SNEGSKA (reference sequence). This CDR3 spans 14 amino acids. With 3 bases removed from V and 5 bases from J, the gap between germline ends came to 15 bases.

This clonotype was counted between two and nine times. The chain couples TRBV3-2 to TRBJ2-1; the table's D call of TRBD1 was not tested on the DNA. TRBV3-2 is recorded as a pseudogene. The CDR3 consists of 16 residues. The CDR3 loop reads CASSQVLGRLYNEQFF. DNA for the CDR3: TGTGCCAGCAGCCAAGTATTAGGGCGCCTTTACAATGAGCAGTTCTTC.

This clonotype has only a few counts. The genes are TRBV7-9 and TRBJ2-7; 10 nucleotides agree with TRBD2. The CDR3 totals 16 residues. Trimming removed 2 bases from V and 5 bases from J; junction bases left unmatched: 9. CDR1 is SEHNR and CDR2 is FQNEAQ in the germline V gene (reference sequence). CDR3 sequence: CASSLTPASGRNEQYF. The CDR3 DNA reads as TGTGCCAGCAGCTTAACGCCGGCTAGCGGGAGAAACGAGCAGTACTTC.

The rearrangement links TRBV29-1 to TRBJ2-1, with D unclear. V was pared by 5 bases and J by 6 bases, with 5 bases between. Germline V gene data show CDR1 as SQVTM and CDR2 as ANQGSEA. The CDR3 extends over 10 amino acids. CDR3 loop: CSVLVNEQFF. The CDR3 DNA follows: TGCAGCGTTCTGGTCAATGAGCAGTTCTTC.

This clonotype came up many times. The CDR3, as DNA: TGTGCCTGGAGTGTACCGCCACGTAGTAACAATCAGCCCCAGCATTTT. Amino acids: CAWSVPPRSNNQPQHF. V gene TRBV30 combines with J gene TRBJ1-5; D unclear. The CDR3 has 16 residues. In germline, CDR1 is GTSNPN, CDR2 SVGIG (reference sequence). Between the trimmed V and J ends, which lost 0 bases and 3 bases, there was a span of 15 bases.

Comment on this clonotype: A much bigger clone sits one base away, suggesting this may be a read error. V and J are TRBV28 and TRBJ2-1; TRBD2 agrees at 9 bases. Germline trimming cut 2 bases from V and 0 bases from J; bases unmatched to any gene: 20. Germline CDR1 reads MDHEN; CDR2 reads SYDVKM. This CDR3 is 22 amino acids long. CDR3 bases: TGTGCCAGCAGTTTACTCCCCTTATTAGCGGGGGAACCTACGGGCTCCTACAATGAGCAGTTCTTC. Encoded protein: CASSLLPLLAGEPTGSYNEQFF.

This clonotype came up many times. The chain uses TRBV5-1 and TRBJ1-2; 7 positions match TRBD1. CDR1 is SGHRS, CDR2 YFSETQ, per germline. V shed 5 bases and J 4 bases; nucleotides not matched to a gene: 11. The CDR3 totals 15 residues. In nucleotides, the CDR3 is TGCGCCAGCAGTGTGGAGGGGGCGAGAAGCTATGGCTACACCTTC. Amino acid sequence: CASSVEGARSYGYTF.

On this clonotype itself: A much larger clone is a single base away; this may be a read error. The chain joins TRBV30 to TRBJ2-3, with D maybe TRBD1 (6 bases). The J call may be faulty, since TRBJ1-5 better matches the DNA end. This CDR3 region has 15 residues. Germline loops: CDR1 GTSNPN, CDR2 SVGIG (reference sequence). The DNA for the CDR3 is TGTGCCTGGAGGGAAGGGGGAGGGCCGATAGATACGCAGCATTTT. Its protein product is CAWREGGGPIDTQHF.

The sample holds a few counts of this clonotype. The chain carries TRBV7-9 and TRBJ2-2; D is perhaps TRBD1 or TRBD2 (6 bases each). The germline V gene encodes CDR1 SEHNR and CDR2 FQNEAQ (reference sequence). Trimming stripped 8 bases from V and 6 bases from J, with 16 bases between. This CDR3 is 14 amino acids long. The CDR3 sequence: CASGLRGRPGELFF. Written as DNA, the CDR3 is TGTGCCAGCGGACTCCGGGGGCGTCCCGGGGAGCTGTTTTTT.

DNA of the CDR3: TGTGCCAGCACGCTCTTAGGGTGGACTAGCAACTCTGGGGCCAACGTCCTGACTTTC. Its protein is CASTLLGWTSNSGANVLTF. This chain links TRBV3-1 with TRBJ2-6; TRBD2 aligns across 8 bases. CDR3 length: 19 amino acids. Trimming cost V 7 bases and J 0 bases; bases outside gene matches: 14. Germline V gives CDR1 LGHDT, CDR2 YNNKEL (reference sequence).

The genes are TRBV27 and TRBJ2-2; maybe TRBD2 (7 bases). V gave up 5 bases and J gave up 6 bases, with 13 bases separating them. CDR3 length: 14 amino acids. CDR1 is MNHEY, CDR2 SMNVEV, per germline (reference sequence). CDR3 loop: CASSPIGGPGELFF. The CDR3 coding sequence is TGTGCCAGCAGTCCTATCGGGGGGCCCGGGGAGCTGTTTTTT.

This clonotype showed up just a few times. Here the CDR3 reads CASSSQGRTRFNEQFF. The CDR3 DNA reads TGTGCCAGCAGCTCCCAGGGACGGACTAGGTTTAATGAGCAGTTCTTC. The J gene is TRBJ2-1, the V gene TRBV5-6; TRBD2 agrees at 7 bases. V shed 3 bases and J 7 bases; nucleotides not matched to a gene: 13. CDR1 is SGHDT and CDR2 is YYEEEE in the germline V gene. The CDR3 totals 16 residues. The full variable domain, with the rest looked up from reference TRBV5-6 and TRBJ2-1, is DAGVTQSPTHLIKTRGQQVTLRCSPKSGHDTVSWYQQALGQGPQFIFQYYEEEERQRGNFPDRFSGHQFPNYSSELNVNALLLGDSALYLCASSSQGRTRFNEQFFGPGTRLTVL.

The chain combines TRBV6-1 with TRBJ1-2; 7 bases map to TRBD1. Per germline, CDR1 MNHNS and CDR2 SASEGT. The V segment lost 4 bases and the J segment 4 bases; nucleotides outside the gene matches: 0. There are 12 residues in the CDR3. Here the CDR3 DNA reads TGTGCCAGCAGTGCAGGGGGCTATGGCTACACCTTC. It specifies CASSAGGYGYTF.

The table lists this clonotype with many counts. The rearrangement uses TRBV12-3 or TRBV12-4 and TRBJ2-1, with TRBD2 matching 10 bases. The V and J ends lost 2 bases and 5 bases, in that order; junction bases with no gene match: 9. The length of the CDR3 is 17 residues. The CDR3 nucleotides read TGTGCCAGCAGTTTAAGGGGGGGACTAGCGCTCCACAATGAGCAGTTCTTC. The encoded protein is CASSLRGGLALHNEQFF.

This clonotype has ten or more counts. The chain couples TRBV2 to TRBJ1-4; D is possibly TRBD1 (6 bases). CDR3 length: 16 amino acids. Per germline, CDR1 SNHLY and CDR2 FYNNEI. Trimming shortened V by 4 bases and J by 5 bases, and 17 bases separated the two germline ends. CDR3 sequence: CASSGASGQRNEKLFF. For the CDR3, the DNA is TGTGCCAGCAGTGGGGCCTCAGGACAGAGGAATGAAAAACTGTTTTTT.

V gene TRBV9 combines with J gene TRBJ2-3; D is uncertain. This CDR3 has 15 residues. CDR1 is SGDLS, CDR2 YYNGEE, per germline. Trimming pared 0 bases from V and 5 bases from J, leaving 13 bases between. CDR3 protein: CASSVVAIVGDTQYF. DNA for the CDR3: TGTGCCAGCAGCGTAGTGGCCATCGTTGGAGATACGCAGTATTTT. Filled out from reference TRBV9 and TRBJ2-3, the complete variable domain reads DSGVTQTPKHLITATGQRVTLRCSPRSGDLSVYWYQQSLDQGLQFLIQYYNGEERAKGNILERFSAQQFPDLHSELNLSSLELGDSALYFCASSVVAIVGDTQYFGPGTRLTVL.

This clonotype was recorded at least ten times. The chain combines TRBV19 with TRBJ1-1; 9 bases are shared with TRBD1. CDR1 is LNHDA, CDR2 SQIVND, per germline (reference sequence). Germline trimming cut 1 base from V and 3 bases from J; bases unmatched to any gene: 6. The CDR3 loop spans 16 amino acids. For the CDR3, the DNA is TGTGCCAGTAGTATAGGCACAGGGGGCGCGGACACTGAAGCTTTCTTT. Residues: CASSIGTGGADTEAFF.

V is TRBV6-2 or TRBV6-3 and J is TRBJ2-7; no firm D call. Germline CDR1 and CDR2: MNHEY and SVGEGT. This CDR3 has 13 residues. V was shortened by 7 bases and J by 4 bases, with 14 bases between the two germline ends. The CDR3 DNA is TGTGCCAGCACCCCAGGTCCCTGGTACGAGCAGTACTTC. Its protein is CASTPGPWYEQYF.

J is TRBJ2-5 and V is TRBV7-9; D is unresolved. Germline V gene sequence: CDR1 SEHNR, CDR2 FQNEAQ (reference sequence). Deletions cut 0 bases from V and 0 bases from J, with 11 bases between. The CDR3 sequence is 16 residues long. CDR3: CASSLALSRYQETQYF. Written as DNA, the CDR3 is TGTGCCAGCAGCTTAGCGCTCTCTCGGTACCAAGAGACCCAGTACTTC.

The sample holds many counts of this clonotype. The J gene is TRBJ1-2, the V gene TRBV5-1; D uncertain. The CDR3 spans 17 residues. Germline values: CDR1 SGHRS, CDR2 YFSETQ. Trimming took 0 bases from V and 0 from J, leaving 15 bases between them. The CDR3 DNA reads TGCGCCAGCAGCTTGGGACCTCTTGGGCGTACTAACTATGGCTACACCTTC. Protein sequence: CASSLGPLGRTNYGYTF.